This T cell receptor (beta chain) was captured by sequencing in a study of shared clonotypes between healthy human individuals. With 3 bases clipped from V and 5 bases from J, the junction kept 13 bases outside the gene matches. Looked up from germline, CDR1 is MNHEY and CDR2 is SMNVEV (reference sequence). This CDR3 is 18 amino acids long. Authors' data handling: ImmunoSEQ only sent back junction sequences with no quality scores, so filtering was done differently. Sequencing used immunoSEQ multiplex PCR; TCRdb keeps in-frame clones, though not all of them. V, J and clone size are taken as reported in that table, and D and trimming were inferred from the DNA itself. Of more than 1 million clones listed, around three quarters are singletons.

The chain recombines TRBV27 with TRBJ2-5; 12 nucleotides align to TRBD2. Sequenced: memory CD4+ T cells from PBMCs. The subset was: CD45RA-negative fraction. The clonotype originates from a man in his late teens or twenties in good health. Some clones in this sample may be carry-over from other donors' samples. The CDR3 DNA is TGTGCCAGCAGTTTGCGGGGCCCTAGCGGGAGGGCCCTGGAGACCCAGTACTTC. Its protein is CASSLRGPSGRALETQYF.